The source of this T cell receptor beta chain is a study of cytomegalovirus exposure and HLA in healthy donors. Germline V gene sequence: CDR1 SGHTA, CDR2 FQGNSA. This CDR3 has 10 amino acids. V was clipped by 4 bases and J by 13 bases; unmatched bases: 3. On this clone itself: The antigen remains undetermined.

Regarding the study as a whole: Per a later analysis, 15,000 to 20,000 TCR beta sequences showed association with HLA alleles at 0.05 false discovery rate. Upon later analysis, TCR association rates were observed to vary by HLA locus, being highest for DRB1 and lowest for HLA-C. Beyond CMV serostatus, there was no information to go on about immune exposure.

Primers for the PCR totalled 60 Vbeta and 13 Jbeta. The table came from immunoSEQ multiplex PCR; TCRdb's copy has only in-frame clones and leaves some out. This repertoire shows 130,000 to 150,000 clones, over 60% found once; its top ten account for more than 0.9%. The TCR comes from a male donor in good health and CMV-seropositive. Sequencing input: PBMCs. The V call is TRBV7-2, the J call TRBJ1-2, with 7 bases fitting TRBD1. The chain's CDR3 is CASSSRGSTF. CDR3 sequence (DNA): TGTGCCAGCAGCTCCAGGGGGTCCACCTTC.